This T cell receptor beta chain was retrieved from a study of blood T cell repertoires in COVID-19. Study-level information: Samples taken during acute and convalescent COVID-19 were collected in the United States, Italy and Spain. PBMCs, B-cell-depleted T cells, or T cells provided the cDNA or gDNA that made up the material.

Per the original methods: Reference gene primer amplification yielded estimated nucleated cell counts. Using immunoSEQ multiplex PCR, the repertoire was profiled, and TCRdb retains in-frame clones only, with some absent. The V and J calls and the clone size are those of that table, but D and trimming were determined from the DNA. This sample has 150,000 to 200,000 clones, with roughly 92% found just once. Seattle cases were enrolled at active infection and followed longitudinally. The sequencing sample was made of peripheral blood. This TCR was recovered from a man aged 25-40 years with COVID-19, enrolled during active disease.

The DNA of the CDR3 is TGTGCCAGCAGCCAATATTCGGGACAGGGGTCCACCTACACCTTC. It translates to CASSQYSGQGSTYTF. The chain links TRBV3-1 (or the pseudogene TRBV3-2) to TRBJ1-2, with 10 bases lining up with TRBD1. CDR3 size: 15 residues. Losses at the gene ends were 2 bases for V and 10 bases for J; bases not matched to a gene: 10. The V gene's germline CDR1 is LGHDT and CDR2 YNNKEL (reference sequence).